These 25 T cell receptor beta chains originate from one sample sequenced in a study of siplizumab effects on memory and regulatory T cells. Using immunoSEQ multiplex PCR, the repertoire was profiled, and TCRdb retains in-frame clones only, with some absent. Among roughly 80,000 clones listed, about 91% were seen once. Sample: Tregs sorted from blood. These receptors were obtained from a human donor in good health.

The chain has TRBV19 and TRBJ1-1; D is uncertain. Germline V gene data show CDR1 as LNHDA and CDR2 as SQIVND (reference sequence). There are 15 residues in the CDR3. V dropped 2 bases and J dropped 0 bases, with 10 bases sitting between them. CDR3 in amino acids: CASSIRGGMNTEAFF. As DNA, the CDR3 is TGTGCCAGTAGTATACGTGGCGGAATGAACACTGAAGCTTTCTTT.

This clone showed up just a few times. The chain is built from TRBV7-2 and TRBJ1-5; TRBD1 is a possible D gene (5 bases). This CDR3 contains 13 residues. Germline CDR1 and CDR2: SGHTA and FQGNSA. The V end was cut by 5 bases, the J end by 4 bases, with 9 bases between. CDR3 DNA: TGTGCCAGCAGCACACAGGAGAATCAGCCCCAGCATTTT. Translating gives CASSTQENQPQHF.

The chain employs TRBV11-2 and TRBJ1-6; the D gene is possibly TRBD1 (6 bases). Trimming shortened V by 3 bases and J by 6 bases, and 12 bases separated the two germline ends. The germline CDR1 and CDR2 sequences are SGHAT and FQNNGV. CDR3 length: 15 residues. The CDR3 bases are TGTGCCAGCAGCTTTTGGGGGGGCTTTAATTCACCCCTCCACTTT. As protein: CASSFWGGFNSPLHF.

This chain links TRBV19 with TRBJ1-5; possible D gene TRBD1, 5 bases. Germline loops: CDR1 LNHDA, CDR2 SQIVND (reference sequence). The CDR3 has 15 residues. The germline V and J ends were trimmed by 8 bases and 1 base, with 15 bases remaining between them. Written as DNA, the CDR3 is TGTGCCAGTGCCCCGGGCCGGACAAGCAATCAGCCCCAGCATTTT. Protein sequence: CASAPGRTSNQPQHF.

This chain connects TRBV19 to TRBJ1-2; 10 positions agree with TRBD1. The germline V gene has CDR1 LNHDA and CDR2 SQIVND (reference sequence). The CDR3 spans 16 residues. Trimming at V came to 4 bases and at J to 5 bases, leaving 10 bases not matched to a gene. CDR3 sequence reads: CASSTPTGGARYGYTF. CDR3 sequence (DNA): TGTGCCAGTAGTACCCCGACAGGGGGCGCAAGATATGGCTACACCTTC.

The count of this clone is one. The rearrangement links TRBV2 to TRBJ1-3; D ambiguous. The V gene lost 3 bases and the J gene lost 8 bases, with 11 bases spanning the gap. Per germline, CDR1 SNHLY and CDR2 FYNNEI. The length of the CDR3 is 13 residues. The CDR3 bases are TGTGCCAGCAGTGATGGACCGAGGGACACCATATATTTT. This codes for CASSDGPRDTIYF.

This sequence joins TRBV2 and TRBJ2-1; D is uncertain. The CDR3 covers 17 residues. From germline, CDR1 is SNHLY and CDR2 FYNNEI. V was pared by 7 bases and J by 1 base, with 20 bases between. Here the CDR3 DNA reads TGTGCCAGCACGATCCCCGTGACCCTTGGTTCCTACAATGAGCAGTTCTTC. It translates to CASTIPVTLGSYNEQFF.

V and J are TRBV6-1 and TRBJ1-1; D unresolved. This CDR3 spans 12 amino acids. With 0 bases removed from V and 5 bases from J, the gap between germline ends came to 4 bases. Germline V CDR1 and CDR2: MNHNS, SASEGT. CDR3 amino acids: CASSEAGTEAFF. CDR3 nucleotide sequence: TGTGCCAGCAGTGAAGCTGGAACTGAAGCTTTCTTT.

The chain carries TRBV10-3 and TRBJ1-4, with TRBD1 as a possible D gene (6 bases). Germline CDR1 is ENHRY and CDR2 is SYGVKD. Trimming took 8 bases from V and 2 from J, leaving 15 bases between them. This CDR3 has 15 amino acids. The CDR3 loop reads CAIARGVETNEKLFF. For the CDR3, the DNA is TGTGCCATCGCGAGGGGGGTCGAGACTAATGAAAAACTGTTTTTT.

The chain recombines TRBV7-8 with TRBJ1-1, with a possible D match to TRBD1 (5 bases). The V and J ends lost 1 base and 0 bases respectively, with 12 bases between them. The CDR3 has 16 amino acids. Germline V gene lookup returns CDR1 SGHVS and CDR2 FQNEAQ. In nucleotides, the CDR3 is TGTGCCAGCAGCTTAGGGGTTAGAGGGGTGAACACTGAAGCTTTCTTT. This translates into CASSLGVRGVNTEAFF. The full variable domain, with the rest looked up from reference TRBV7-8 and TRBJ1-1, is GAGVSQSPRYKVAKRGQDVALRCDPISGHVSLFWYQQALGQGPEFLTYFQNEAQLDKSGLPSDRFFAERPEGSVSTLKIQRTQQEDSAVYLCASSLGVRGVNTEAFFGQGTRLTVV.

The rearrangement links TRBV7-9 to TRBJ1-3; the D is unclear. From germline, CDR1 is SEHNR and CDR2 FQNEAQ (reference sequence). V lost 1 base and J 4 bases, leaving 5 bases between the germline ends. CDR3 length equals 13 residues. As DNA, the CDR3 is TGTGCCAGCAGCTTAGGTTTAGGAAACACCATATATTTT. Its translation: CASSLGLGNTIYF.

CDR3 amino acids: CASSFSGGGNQPQHF. CDR3 nucleotide sequence: TGTGCCAGCAGCTTTTCAGGCGGGGGCAATCAGCCCCAGCATTTT. This chain uses TRBV7-2 with TRBJ1-5, with D unresolved. This CDR3 contains 15 residues. Germline CDR1 is SGHTA and CDR2 is FQGNSA. The germline V and J ends were trimmed by 3 bases and 2 bases, with 11 bases remaining between them.

The rearrangement links TRBV19 to TRBJ2-5; D is undetermined. V lost 6 bases and J lost 2, with 13 bases in between. The CDR3 consists of 14 residues. The germline CDR1 and CDR2 sequences are LNHDA and SQIVND (reference sequence). CDR3: CASSLREQQETQYF. In DNA, the CDR3 is TGTGCCAGTAGCCTCCGCGAACAGCAAGAGACCCAGTACTTC.

The rearrangement uses TRBV7-3 and TRBJ2-1, with D perhaps TRBD1 or TRBD2 (5 bases each). The CDR3 covers 15 residues. Trimming removed 5 bases from V and 2 bases from J, with 13 bases in between. Germline V gene data show CDR1 as SGHTA and CDR2 as FQGTGA. For the CDR3, the DNA is TGTGCCAGCAGCCCGGGGACGGCCCCCTACAATGAGCAGTTCTTC. As protein: CASSPGTAPYNEQFF.

The V call is TRBV27, the J call TRBJ2-1; 11 positions agree with TRBD2. With V trimmed by 7 bases and J by 4 bases, 6 bases remained unmatched. CDR1 and CDR2 (germline): MNHEY, SMNVEV (reference sequence). The CDR3 has 15 amino acids. CDR3 DNA sequence: TGTGCCAGCACCAAACTAGCGGGGGCTTACAATGAGCAGTTCTTC. Translating gives CASTKLAGAYNEQFF.

The chain recombines TRBV11-2 with TRBJ2-7; no definite D call. V was cut by 3 bases and J by 0 bases, with 6 bases left in between. The germline V gene has CDR1 SGHAT and CDR2 FQNNGV. This CDR3 has 13 residues. This CDR3 is CASSLTSSYEQYF. Written as DNA, the CDR3 is TGTGCCAGCAGCTTGACGAGCTCCTACGAGCAGTACTTC.

The chain joins TRBV7-9 to TRBJ2-3, with 11 bases lining up with TRBD2. The CDR3 length is 16 residues. Trimming cost V 0 bases and J 7 bases; bases outside gene matches: 6. Germline V lookup: CDR1 SEHNR, CDR2 FQNEAQ (reference sequence). The CDR3 spells CASSLAPLAGGNTQYF. The CDR3 coding sequence is TGTGCCAGCAGCTTAGCCCCGCTAGCGGGGGGAAATACGCAGTATTTT.

The CDR3 sequence is CAWSVTGYGYTF. For the CDR3, the DNA is TGTGCCTGGAGTGTAACCGGCTATGGCTACACCTTC. The V call is TRBV30, the J call TRBJ1-2, with D hard to call. The CDR3 sequence is 12 residues long. V was trimmed by 0 bases and J by 4 bases, leaving 6 bases between them. The germline V gene has CDR1 GTSNPN and CDR2 SVGIG (reference sequence).

This chain connects TRBV30 to TRBJ2-1; 12 bases line up with TRBD2. This CDR3 has 15 amino acids. The junction had 5 bases not matched to a gene; V was cut back by 2 bases and J by 6 bases. Germline lookup yields CDR1 GTSNPN and CDR2 SVGIG (reference sequence). The CDR3 loop is CAWSLTSGGLNEQFF. The CDR3, as DNA: TGTGCCTGGAGTCTGACTAGCGGGGGCCTCAATGAGCAGTTCTTC. The variable domain in full, completed from reference TRBV30 and TRBJ2-1, reads SQTIHQWPATLVQPVGSPLSLECTVEGTSNPNLYWYRQAAGRGLQLLFYSVGIGQISSEVPQNLSASRPQDRQFILSSKKLLLSDSGFYLCAWSLTSGGLNEQFFGPGTRLTVL.

This clone was picked up a small number of times. This chain joins TRBV5-1 and TRBJ1-2; D gene unclear. This CDR3 comprises 14 residues. Deletions cut 0 bases from V and 4 bases from J, with 10 bases between. Germline V CDR1 and CDR2: SGHRS, YFSETQ. In DNA, the CDR3 is TGCGCCAGCAGCTTGGTCTGGCAGGCCTATGGCTACACCTTC. Its translation: CASSLVWQAYGYTF.

The CDR3 sequence: CASSPSGGAMNEQFF. The DNA of the CDR3 is TGCGCCAGCAGCCCTAGCGGGGGGGCTATGAATGAGCAGTTCTTC. The chain uses TRBV5-1 and TRBJ2-1, with TRBD2 identical over 12 bases. There are 15 residues in the CDR3. Trimming removed 4 bases from V and 7 bases from J; junction bases left unmatched: 6. Germline CDR1 reads SGHRS; CDR2 reads YFSETQ.

This clone was counted only a few times. This chain links TRBV18 with TRBJ1-2, with D tentatively TRBD1 (5 bases). Germline V gene data show CDR1 as KGHSH and CDR2 as LQKENI. The germline V and J ends were trimmed by 3 bases and 2 bases, with 19 bases remaining between them. The CDR3 runs to 17 residues. CDR3 protein: CASSPRGARGINYGYTF. In DNA, the CDR3 is TGTGCCAGCTCACCTCGCGGAGCTCGGGGCATCAACTATGGCTACACCTTC.

In this sample, this clone turned up once. The chain has TRBV5-4 and TRBJ2-1; 8 bases map to TRBD1. With V trimmed by 2 bases and J by 7 bases, 8 bases remained unmatched. Germline V CDR1 and CDR2: SGHNT, YYREEE (reference sequence). This CDR3 contains 15 residues. DNA for the CDR3: TGTGCCAGCAGCTTTCAGGACAGGGTGAGGAATGAGCAGTTCTTC. Its protein product is CASSFQDRVRNEQFF.

The chain employs TRBV5-1 and TRBJ2-5; D is uncertain. The closer fit of TRBJ2-7 to the DNA end suggests the J call may be wrong. Looked up from germline, CDR1 is SGHRS and CDR2 is YFSETQ. CDR3 length: 16 residues. The CDR3: CATHRPVASLHYEQYF. The CDR3 DNA sequence: TGCGCCACCCATCGCCCGGTGGCCTCTCTACACTACGAGCAGTACTTC.

The V call is TRBV4-1, the J call TRBJ1-2, with D perhaps TRBD1 (5 bases). Trimming removed 4 bases at V and 0 bases at J, with 15 bases between. This CDR3 has 16 amino acids. Germline CDR1 and CDR2: MGHRA and YSYEKL. CDR3 sequence: CASSPLLDTANYGYTF. The CDR3 DNA reads as TGCGCCAGCAGCCCGCTACTGGACACCGCTAACTATGGCTACACCTTC.